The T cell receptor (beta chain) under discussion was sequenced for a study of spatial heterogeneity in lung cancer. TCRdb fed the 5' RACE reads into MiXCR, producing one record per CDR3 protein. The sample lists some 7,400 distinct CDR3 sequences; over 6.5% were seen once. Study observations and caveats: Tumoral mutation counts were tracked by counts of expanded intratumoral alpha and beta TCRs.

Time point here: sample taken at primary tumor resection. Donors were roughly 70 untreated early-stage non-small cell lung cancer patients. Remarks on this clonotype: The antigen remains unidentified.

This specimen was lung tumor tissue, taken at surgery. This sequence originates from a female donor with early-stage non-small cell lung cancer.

CDR3 residues: CASSARGTSGLDQQFF. The CDR3 region has the DNA TGTGCCAGCAGCGCACGGGGGACTAGTGGGCTAGATCAGCAGTTCTTC. The chain carries TRBV9 and TRBJ2-1; 8 nucleotides line up with TRBD2. Germline CDR1 SGDLS, CDR2 YYNGEE. J was trimmed by 11 bases and V by 3 bases; bases with no gene match: 16. CDR3 length equals 16 residues.